Listed here are 4 T cell receptor beta chains from one sample, sequenced in a study of breast tumors, draining lymph nodes, adjacent tissues. Axillary draining lymph nodes of breast cancer patients supplied the node samples. TCRdb independently ran MiXCR on the multiplex PCR reads; one entry per CDR3 protein. The repertoire holds 200,000 or so distinct CDR3 sequences, with about 32% as singletons. Input material: axillary lymph node tissue. These receptors were collected from a female donor with breast cancer. Some clones in this sample may be carry-over from other donors' samples.

Points on this clonotype: This clone may be a read error of a much larger clone one base away. The genes are TRBV6-2 or TRBV6-3 and TRBJ2-3; 9 positions agree with TRBD2. The CDR3 runs 16 residues. The junction had 9 bases not matched to a gene; V was cut back by 7 bases and J by 1 base. The V gene's germline CDR1 is MNHEY and CDR2 SVGEGT. Written as DNA, the CDR3 is TGTGCCAGCAAAAGGACTAGCGAGGCAGGCACAGATACGCAGTATTTT. Translation: CASKRTSEAGTDTQYF.

This clonotype was observed a few times. This chain links TRBV29-1 with TRBJ1-1; 8 bases are shared with TRBD1. The CDR3 length is 13 residues. Losses at the gene ends were 7 bases for V and 1 base for J; bases not matched to a gene: 5. Germline loops: CDR1 SQVTM, CDR2 ANQGSEA. This CDR3 reads CSAMGQANTEAFF. CDR3 nucleotide sequence: TGCAGCGCTATGGGACAGGCGAACACTGAAGCTTTCTTT. Filled out from reference TRBV29-1 and TRBJ1-1, the complete variable domain reads SAVISQKPSRDICQRGTSLTIQCQVDSQVTMMFWYRQQPGQSLTLIATANQGSEATYESGFVIDKFPISRPNLTFSTLTVSNMSPEDSSIYLCSAMGQANTEAFFGQGTRLTVV.

This clonotype was seen many times. This chain links TRBV10-3 with TRBJ2-1; 8 bases align to TRBD2. The germline gives CDR1 ENHRY, CDR2 SYGVKD. This CDR3 region has 14 residues. V trimming: 6 bases; J trimming: 8 bases; junction bases outside the gene matches: 9. In DNA form, the CDR3 reads TGTGCCATCAGCCCCGGGACTAGGGGGGATGAGCAGTTCTTC. Translated: CAISPGTRGDEQFF.

With respect to this clonotype: Given the absence of the conserved phenylalanine or tryptophan at the CDR3 end, a read error is likely. The DNA is left out, because the CDR3 cannot be placed on it with certainty; the CDR3 is given as TCRdb lists it. The chain is built from TRBV12-5 and TRBJ2-1; TRBD1 is the table's D call and was not checked against the DNA. The CDR3 spans 12 amino acids, including both terminal residues. Per germline, CDR1 LGHNT and CDR2 FRNRAP. The CDR3 protein is CASGFRGNEQTL.